Each of the 30 T cell receptor beta chains below was sequenced from the same sample in a study of blood T cells in healthy people across ages. A second PCR of 7 to 11 cycles used a sample-barcoded 5' primer and a J-beta primer mix. TCRdb itself ran the 5' RACE reads through MiXCR, one entry per CDR3 protein. In the table there are about 730,000 distinct CDR3 sequences, roughly 43% of which are singletons. The specimen sequenced was blood. These receptors were obtained from an older woman in good health.

This clonotype was counted only a few times. The V call is TRBV12-3 or TRBV12-4, the J call TRBJ1-2; perhaps TRBD1 as D (6 bases). The CDR3 extends over 13 amino acids. Trimming removed 10 bases from V and 0 bases from J, with 12 bases in between. CDR3 coding DNA: TGTGCCACCAGGGGAGGCTCTAACTATGGCTACACCTTC. This translates into CATRGGSNYGYTF.

This chain uses TRBV5-1 with TRBJ2-1; 12 bases are a match to TRBD2. Germline CDR1 reads SGHRS; CDR2 reads YFSETQ. The CDR3 sequence is 16 residues long. V shed 4 bases and J 6 bases; nucleotides not matched to a gene: 8. CDR3 nucleotides: TGCGCCAGCAGCCAGTCTACTAGCGGGGGGTTCAATGAGCAGTTCTTC. Its protein is CASSQSTSGGFNEQFF.

In its sample, this clonotype was seen a few times. The rearrangement links TRBV12-3 or TRBV12-4 to TRBJ2-3, with 7 nucleotides matching TRBD1. This CDR3 contains 14 residues. Trimming took 3 bases from V and 5 from J; bases not matched to a gene: 5. The CDR3 bases are TGTGCCAGCAGTTTTGGACAGGCGGGAGATACGCAGTATTTT. Its protein is CASSFGQAGDTQYF.

This clonotype was recorded a few times. V is TRBV7-2 and J is TRBJ2-5, with 9 bases aligning to TRBD2. The CDR3 loop spans 15 amino acids. V was pared by 0 bases and J by 4 bases, with 3 bases of the junction left unmatched. Germline V gene sequence: CDR1 SGHTA, CDR2 FQGNSA. The CDR3 region is CASSLALSGRETQYF. The CDR3 DNA reads as TGTGCCAGCAGCTTAGCTCTTAGCGGGAGAGAGACCCAGTACTTC.

To note about this clonotype: The junction departs from the called germline gene at one end, perhaps through a read error. The chain employs TRBV27 and TRBJ2-5; 11 bases fit TRBD2. This CDR3 spans 15 amino acids. The V gene's germline CDR1 is MNHEY and CDR2 SMNVEV (reference sequence). In nucleotides, the CDR3 is TGTGCCGGCAGTCCGACTAGCGGGGTAAAAGAGACCCAGTACTTC. Residues: CAGSPTSGVKETQYF.

This chain links TRBV28 with TRBJ2-7; D uncertain. V dropped 6 bases and J dropped 5 bases, with 20 bases sitting between them. CDR1 and CDR2 (germline): MDHEN, SYDVKM. The CDR3 is 15 amino acids. The CDR3 DNA reads TGTGCCAGCAGCTCCACGGGCTTCCTTTCGGACGAGCAGTACTTC. The encoded protein is CASSSTGFLSDEQYF. Supplemented by reference TRBV28 and TRBJ2-7, the full variable domain reads DVKVTQSSRYLVKRTGEKVFLECVQDMDHENMFWYRQDPGLGLRLIYFSYDVKMKEKGDIPEGYSVSREKKERFSLILESASTNQTSMYLCASSSTGFLSDEQYFGPGTRLTVT.

The gene calls are TRBV5-1 and TRBJ1-6, with D tentatively TRBD1 (6 bases). The CDR3 covers 15 residues. Germline values: CDR1 SGHRS, CDR2 YFSETQ. The V end was cut by 4 bases, the J end by 10 bases, with 18 bases between. Here the CDR3 DNA reads TGCGCCAGCAGCAGTAGAGAACAGGGTCTCTCACCCCTCCACTTT. It is translated as CASSSREQGLSPLHF.

The chain employs TRBV28 and TRBJ1-6; 11 bases align to TRBD1. Germline-derived CDR1 and CDR2 are MDHEN and SYDVKM. The CDR3 covers 19 residues. V trimming: 5 bases; J trimming: 1 base; junction bases outside the gene matches: 10. Here the CDR3 reads CASSGEGQGAISYNSPLHF. The CDR3 DNA sequence: TGTGCCAGCAGTGGCGAAGGACAGGGGGCTATTTCCTATAATTCACCCCTCCACTTT.

The chain has TRBV20-1 and TRBJ2-6; 8 bases are shared with TRBD1. This CDR3 has 14 amino acids. V was clipped by 4 bases and J by 4 bases; unmatched bases: 3. Germline V lookup: CDR1 DFQATT, CDR2 SNEGSKA (reference sequence). The CDR3 sequence: CSAIRTGGANVLTF. In DNA form, the CDR3 reads TGCAGTGCTATCCGGACAGGGGGGGCCAACGTCCTGACTTTC.

The rearrangement joins TRBV29-1 to TRBJ2-1, with TRBD1 matching 7 bases. The trim removed 4 bases at V and 4 bases at J, leaving 4 bases unmatched. Germline CDR1 SQVTM, CDR2 ANQGSEA. This CDR3 region has 13 residues. The CDR3 nucleotides are TGCAGCGTTGTAGGGGGCAGGTACAATGAGCAGTTCTTC. Translating gives CSVVGGRYNEQFF.

As concerns this clonotype: Germline and junction disagree at one end, which may indicate a read error. This chain links TRBV7-9 with TRBJ1-2; perhaps TRBD1 as D (5 bases). This CDR3 is built from 14 residues. CDR1 and CDR2 (germline): SEHNR, FQNEAQ (reference sequence). The DNA for the CDR3 is TGTGCCTGCAGCCCCGGGGAGGGGATTGGTCACTACACCTTC. Translation gives CACSPGEGIGHYTF.

Note on this clonotype: A read error may produce the germline difference seen at one junction end. The chain joins TRBV7-3 to TRBJ2-1; TRBD2 matches at 13 bases. The CDR3 has 16 amino acids. Germline V gene data show CDR1 as SGHTA and CDR2 as FQGTGA. CDR3 sequence: CASSVRTSGRADEQFF. CDR3 DNA: TGCGCCAGCAGCGTACGCACTAGCGGGAGGGCCGATGAGCAGTTCTTC. The complete variable domain, with remaining parts taken from reference TRBV7-3 and TRBJ2-1, reads GAGVSQTPSNKVTEKGKYVELRCDPISGHTALYWYRQSLGQGPEFLIYFQGTGAADDSGLPNDRFFAVRPEGSVSTLKIQRTERGDSAVYLCASSVRTSGRADEQFFGPGTRLTVL.

The rearrangement links TRBV28 to TRBJ2-1, with D tentatively TRBD2 (6 bases). Germline values: CDR1 MDHEN, CDR2 SYDVKM. This CDR3 is 15 amino acids long. Between the trimmed V and J ends, which lost 5 bases and 2 bases, there was a span of 13 bases. CDR3 DNA: TGTGCCAGCAGTCCTCATAGCGGCACCTACAATGAGCAGTTCTTC. Translation: CASSPHSGTYNEQFF.

V gene TRBV6-1 combines with J gene TRBJ2-1, with 7 positions matching TRBD2. Trimming at V came to 1 base and at J to 3 bases, leaving 6 bases not matched to a gene. This CDR3 is built from 16 residues. Germline V CDR1 and CDR2: MNHNS, SASEGT. In DNA form, the CDR3 reads TGTGCCAGCAGTGAAGGGGCGGGGGACGTCTACAATGAGCAGTTCTTC. This codes for CASSEGAGDVYNEQFF.

The chain recombines TRBV4-2 with TRBJ1-5; 8 bases fit TRBD1. V trimming: 1 base; J trimming: 3 bases; junction bases outside the gene matches: 2. This CDR3 contains 15 residues. CDR1 is LGHNA, CDR2 YNFKEQ, per germline. CDR3 bases: TGTGCCAGCAGCCAAGTCCAGGGGGCCAATCAGCCCCAGCATTTT. Encoded protein: CASSQVQGANQPQHF.

This clonotype came up many times. V gene TRBV20-1 combines with J gene TRBJ2-1; D is undetermined. Trimming left V 5 bases short and J 4 bases short, with 3 bases between. The CDR3 loop spans 10 amino acids. Per germline, CDR1 DFQATT and CDR2 SNEGSKA (reference sequence). CDR3 DNA: TGCAGTGCTCGATACAATGAGCAGTTCTTC. Its protein product is CSARYNEQFF.

This clonotype came up many times. The chain combines TRBV20-1 with TRBJ1-5; 12 positions agree with TRBD1. The CDR3 covers 15 residues. The V gene end was trimmed by 4 bases and the J gene end by 5 bases; junction bases not matched to a gene: 6. Germline values: CDR1 DFQATT, CDR2 SNEGSKA (reference sequence). Here the CDR3 reads CSATGTGGLDQPQHF. DNA for the CDR3: TGCAGTGCTACCGGGACAGGGGGCCTGGATCAGCCCCAGCATTTT.

This sequence joins TRBV7-2 and TRBJ2-2; 10 bases match TRBD2. The CDR3 is 17 amino acids. The ends lost 5 bases at V and 3 bases at J; junction bases unmatched: 9. Germline CDR1 and CDR2: SGHTA and FQGNSA. DNA for the CDR3: TGTGCCAGCAGCCCAAACCTAGCGGGAGTTGACACCGGGGAGCTGTTTTTT. Protein sequence: CASSPNLAGVDTGELFF.

This clonotype was picked up a small number of times. CDR3 protein: CASRDTSSYNEQYF. The CDR3, as DNA: TGTGCCAGCCGGGACACCAGCTCCTACAATGAGCAGTACTTC. The chain recombines TRBV2 with TRBJ2-1, with D perhaps matching TRBD1 (6 bases). The DNA end is more similar to TRBJ2-7, so the J call may be wrong. Germline CDR1 is SNHLY and CDR2 is FYNNEI. CDR3 length: 14 amino acids.

This clonotype was seen at least ten times. This chain links TRBV4-3 with TRBJ2-5; 8 bases map to TRBD2. The J call may be in error: the DNA end matches TRBJ2-7 better. This CDR3 has 16 amino acids. Germline assignment: CDR1 LGHNA and CDR2 YSLEER. In DNA, the CDR3 is TGCGCCAGCAGCCTCTCCACGGGGGGGTCCAGTGGCGAGCAGTACTTC. Translated, it gives CASSLSTGGSSGEQYF.

The V and J genes are TRBV18 and TRBJ2-3; 8 nucleotides align to TRBD1. The V segment lost 3 bases and the J segment 1 base; nucleotides outside the gene matches: 12. This CDR3 comprises 18 residues. Germline CDR1 is KGHSH and CDR2 is LQKENI. The CDR3 sequence is CASSPGQGSPRGTDTQYF. In DNA, the CDR3 is TGTGCCAGCTCACCTGGACAGGGATCCCCTCGGGGCACAGATACGCAGTATTTT.

The chain has TRBV20-1 and TRBJ2-3; TRBD2 matches 11 bases. The CDR3 has 16 residues. V lost 7 bases and J lost 2; bases outside the gene matches: 11. Germline V gene sequence: CDR1 DFQATT, CDR2 SNEGSKA (reference sequence). The CDR3 region is CSVDLGLAGVTDTQYF. In DNA form, the CDR3 reads TGCAGTGTCGACTTAGGACTAGCGGGCGTCACAGATACGCAGTATTTT.

This clonotype was seen only a few times. This chain links TRBV5-5 with TRBJ2-5; perhaps D is TRBD1 or TRBD2 (5 bases each). The J call may be wrong; the DNA end is better matched by TRBJ2-7. The CDR3 runs to 12 residues. Germline V lookup: CDR1 SGHKS, CDR2 YYEKEE (reference sequence). The CDR3, as DNA: TGTGCCAGCAGCTTTTTTGGGGGCGAGCAGTACTTC. It is translated as CASSFFGGEQYF.

CDR3 protein: CSADPVSSSYNEQFF. The DNA for the CDR3 is TGCAGTGCTGATCCTGTTTCTAGCTCCTACAATGAGCAGTTCTTC. The chain links TRBV20-1 to TRBJ2-1, with unresolved D. V shed 5 bases and J shed 0 bases, with 14 bases lying between them. This CDR3 region has 15 residues. Per germline, CDR1 DFQATT and CDR2 SNEGSKA (reference sequence).

CDR3: CSVEQESYGYTF. CDR3 nucleotide sequence: TGCAGCGTTGAACAGGAGTCCTATGGCTACACCTTC. The rearrangement links TRBV29-1 to TRBJ1-2; D unresolved. The germline V gene encodes CDR1 SQVTM and CDR2 ANQGSEA. The germline V and J ends were trimmed by 2 bases and 4 bases, with 8 bases remaining between them. The CDR3 is 12 amino acids.

About this clonotype: A read error may account for a junction end that differs from germline. V is TRBV7-9 and J is TRBJ2-1, with no clear D. The CDR3 has 12 residues. CDR1 is SEHNR, CDR2 FQNEAQ, per germline (reference sequence). This CDR3 is CAGSPYGSRQFF. The DNA for the CDR3 is TGTGCCGGCAGCCCCTATGGGTCGCGGCAGTTCTTC.

The chain recombines TRBV6-1 with TRBJ1-5; TRBD1 matches at 7 bases. Germline V gives CDR1 MNHNS, CDR2 SASEGT. This CDR3 is 17 amino acids long. Trimming at V came to 6 bases and at J to 4 bases, leaving 15 bases not matched to a gene. CDR3 coding DNA: TGTGCCAGCAGGGAAAACAGGGGATTGCGAAATAATCAGCCCCAGCATTTT. It translates to CASRENRGLRNNQPQHF.

This clonotype was detected only a few times. J is TRBJ1-2 and V is TRBV7-2; 8 nucleotides agree with TRBD1. The CDR3 runs 13 residues. V gave up 9 bases and J gave up 6 bases; unmatched junction bases: 9. Germline loops: CDR1 SGHTA, CDR2 FQGNSA. In DNA, the CDR3 is TGTGCCAGACGTGGACAGGGCCCTGATGGCTACACCTTC. Translated: CARRGQGPDGYTF. Using reference TRBV7-2 and TRBJ1-2 for the parts outside the CDR3, the full variable domain is GAGVSQSPSNKVTEKGKDVELRCDPISGHTALYWYRQSLGQGLEFLIYFQGNSAPDKSGLPSDRFSAERTGGSVSTLTIQRTQQEDSAVYLCARRGQGPDGYTFGSGTRLTVV.

This clonotype was counted a few times. J is TRBJ2-7 and V is TRBV5-1; 7 nucleotides line up with TRBD1. V gave up 3 bases and J gave up 5 bases; unmatched junction bases: 8. This CDR3 is built from 14 residues. Germline-derived CDR1 and CDR2 are SGHRS and YFSETQ. CDR3 sequence (DNA): TGCGCCAGCAGCTCGGGACAGTTTTTGGACGAGCAGTACTTC. Encoded protein: CASSSGQFLDEQYF.

The chain has TRBV7-3 and TRBJ2-2; 10 bases align to TRBD1. Germline assignment: CDR1 SGHTA and CDR2 FQGTGA. V dropped 2 bases and J dropped 6; count of bases not matched to a gene: 15. The CDR3 is 19 amino acids. The CDR3 sequence is CASSLFRGWDRGLSGELFF. CDR3 coding DNA: TGTGCCAGCAGCTTATTTCGAGGATGGGACAGGGGACTTTCCGGGGAGCTGTTTTTT.